A single sample gave rise to the 8 T cell receptor beta chains below, sequenced in a study of T cells in Graves' hyperthyroidism and ophthalmopathy (dated by TCRdb to the late 2010s). The library was obtained by multiplex PCR. Sequenced using an Illumina HiSeq 2000. Amplification of TCR beta CDR3 regions was carried out from RNA transcripts. A first-round RT-PCR of the TCR CDR3 used the HTBI primer set with the Qiagen OneStep RT-PCR kit. TCRdb trimmed the raw reads at Q25, called clones with MiXCR and kept productive beta chains. Identical CDR3 protein sequences are pooled into one entry, listed with their most common genes and DNA. The sample yields 250,000 to 300,000 distinct CDR3 sequences; more than 15% were counted once. Over 50% of the sample rests with the top ten. The material sequenced was blood. Source of these receptors: a woman aged 55-70 years with Graves' ophthalmopathy.

There are a few counts of this clonotype. The genes are TRBV10-3 and TRBJ1-5, with 10 bases that match TRBD1. J was trimmed by 6 bases and V by 4 bases; bases with no gene match: 3. Germline values: CDR1 ENHRY, CDR2 SYGVKD. The CDR3 has 14 amino acids. CDR3 DNA: TGTGCCATCAGTGGGGGGGACAGGGGTCAGCCCCAGCATTTT. This codes for CAISGGDRGQPQHF.

This clonotype was recorded at least ten times. The genes are TRBV20-1 and TRBJ1-5; 7 positions match TRBD1. Germline CDR1 and CDR2: DFQATT and SNEGSKA (reference sequence). The CDR3 runs to 16 residues. The V and J ends lost 1 base and 5 bases, in that order; junction bases with no gene match: 11. CDR3: CSARGERGQDDQPQHF. CDR3 nucleotides: TGCAGTGCTAGAGGCGAGAGGGGGCAGGACGATCAGCCCCAGCATTTT.

V gene TRBV6-2 or TRBV6-3 combines with J gene TRBJ1-5; weak D call: TRBD1 (6 bases). The CDR3 is made up of 13 amino acids. CDR1 is MNHEY and CDR2 is SVGEGT in the germline V gene. The ends were cut back, 7 bases at V and 7 bases at J, with 14 bases in the middle. CDR3 bases: TGTGCCAGCACACTCAGGGGTCAGCAGCCCCAGCATTTT. Its protein product is CASTLRGQQPQHF.

This CDR3 reads CASSNPGAVGELFF. CDR3 coding DNA: TGTGCCAGCAGCAACCCAGGGGCCGTCGGGGAGCTGTTTTTT. The chain recombines TRBV5-8 with TRBJ2-2, with a tentative D call TRBD1 (6 bases). The germline gives CDR1 SGHTS, CDR2 YDEGEE. The CDR3 extends over 14 amino acids. The V end lost 4 bases, the J end lost 7 bases, and 14 bases lay between the germline ends.

This clonotype was recorded at least ten times. This sequence joins TRBV20-1 and TRBJ2-1; tentatively, D is TRBD1 (6 bases). The germline CDR1 and CDR2 sequences are DFQATT and SNEGSKA (reference sequence). Trimming removed 1 base from V and 3 bases from J, with 10 bases in between. This CDR3 region has 14 residues. The CDR3 loop is CSARGNRDYNEQFF. In DNA, the CDR3 is TGCAGTGCTAGAGGAAACAGGGACTACAATGAGCAGTTCTTC.

The chain carries TRBV6-1 and TRBJ1-5; 8 bases align to TRBD1. Germline V CDR1 and CDR2: MNHNS, SASEGT. The CDR3 length is 16 residues. J gave up 8 bases and V 5 bases, and 14 bases lay outside the gene matches. The CDR3 region is CASSRELTGDSEPQHF. DNA for the CDR3: TGTGCCAGCAGTAGGGAGCTGACAGGGGACTCAGAGCCCCAGCATTTT.

This clonotype came up many times. The chain recombines TRBV6-2 or TRBV6-3 with TRBJ1-1; 8 bases line up with TRBD1. The CDR3 has 15 residues. Germline lookup yields CDR1 MNHEY and CDR2 SVGEGT. The V segment lost 3 bases and the J segment 4 bases; nucleotides outside the gene matches: 7. CDR3 region: CASSYRQGPITEAFF. CDR3 bases: TGTGCCAGCAGTTATCGACAGGGGCCTATCACTGAAGCTTTCTTT.

In its sample, this clonotype was seen many times. The chain has TRBV20-1 and TRBJ2-2; D may be TRBD1 (6 bases). Germline V gene lookup returns CDR1 DFQATT and CDR2 SNEGSKA (reference sequence). The CDR3 extends over 15 amino acids. Trimming stripped 1 base from V and 4 bases from J, with 13 bases between. DNA of the CDR3: TGCAGTGCTAGAGCTGGGGGCGCGGGCACCGGGGAGCTGTTTTTT. This translates into CSARAGGAGTGELFF.